The source of this T cell receptor beta chain is a study of naive and memory T cell subsets. Whole-study results and caveats: Each distinct alpha or beta sequence counts as one clonotype. Naive repertoires, especially CD8, held a few larger clonotypes, possibly memory cells re-expressing CD45RA. Activation and differentiation may alter RNA-based TCR counts. Over 85% of naive TCR sequences appeared only once, unlike memory subsets.

This clonotype occurred a few times. The antigen remains undetermined. Two oligonucleotides, mixed equimolar, formed the beta constant-region primer covering TRBC1 and TRBC2. Ligated cDNA was amplified by four rounds of PCR with nested alpha and beta constant-region primers and SP2. TCRdb passed the UMI-ligation and nested PCR reads through MiXCR, listing each CDR3 protein once. The data show approximately 150,000 distinct CDR3 sequences, over 20% seen once. Four subsets defined by CD45RA and CD27 were sorted after CD3, CD4, CD8 and live/dead staining. With V trimmed by 5 bases and J by 2 bases, 7 bases remained unmatched. The CDR3 runs to 15 residues. CDR1 is SEHNR and CDR2 is FQNEAQ in the germline V gene (reference sequence).

This sequence was found in a human donor in good health. V is TRBV7-9 and J is TRBJ2-7; 9 bases fit TRBD2. The source material was naive CD4+ T cells from blood. Here the CDR3 reads CASSPGTSRTYEQYF. The DNA for the CDR3 is TGTGCCAGCAGCCCTGGGACTAGCCGGACCTACGAGCAGTACTTC.